The 20 T cell receptor beta chains presented below share a single source sample, sequenced in a study of STAT5B mutations in CD4+ large granular lymphocyte leukemia. The protocol was immunoSEQ multiplex PCR, while the TCRdb copy is restricted to in-frame clones and leaves out a portion. The data contain about 30,000 clones, more than 75% of them singletons. Sequencing was done on a sample of CD4+ T cells from blood buffy coats. The receptors originated from a human donor in good health.

The gene calls are TRBV18 and TRBJ2-2; TRBD1 agrees at 8 bases. There are 17 residues in the CDR3. Germline V gene data show CDR1 as KGHSH and CDR2 as LQKENI. V shed 2 bases and J 5 bases; nucleotides not matched to a gene: 10. The CDR3 DNA reads TGTGCCAGCTCACCAAAAACGACAGGGGCCGGGACCGGGGAGCTGTTTTTT. Protein sequence: CASSPKTTGAGTGELFF. The whole variable domain, remainder taken from reference TRBV18 and TRBJ2-2, is NAGVMQNPRHLVRRRGQEARLRCSPMKGHSHVYWYRQLPEEGLKFMVYLQKENIIDESGMPKERFSAEFPKEGPSILRIQQVVRGDSAAYFCASSPKTTGAGTGELFFGEGSRLTVL.

The chain is built from TRBV9 and TRBJ2-3, with a tentative D call TRBD1 (7 bases). CDR1 is SGDLS and CDR2 is YYNGEE in the germline V gene. V was trimmed by 3 bases and J by 6 bases, leaving 17 bases between them. This CDR3 region has 15 residues. The CDR3 loop reads CASSAQGGLRDTQYF. As DNA, the CDR3 is TGTGCCAGCAGCGCTCAGGGGGGCCTCCGGGATACGCAGTATTTT. The complete variable domain, with remaining parts taken from reference TRBV9 and TRBJ2-3, reads DSGVTQTPKHLITATGQRVTLRCSPRSGDLSVYWYQQSLDQGLQFLIQYYNGEERAKGNILERFSAQQFPDLHSELNLSSLELGDSALYFCASSAQGGLRDTQYFGPGTRLTVL.

The rearrangement uses TRBV7-6 and TRBJ2-3, with 8 bases aligning to TRBD2. The CDR3 extends over 16 amino acids. V was clipped by 1 base and J by 3 bases; unmatched bases: 6. The V gene's germline CDR1 is SGHVS and CDR2 FNYEAQ. CDR3 amino acids: CASSLGPGGGTDTQYF. The CDR3 DNA sequence: TGTGCCAGCAGCTTAGGCCCCGGGGGGGGTACAGATACGCAGTATTTT.

This chain connects TRBV6-1 to TRBJ2-3; 9 bases fit TRBD1. V was pared by 4 bases and J by 1 base, with 3 bases of the junction left unmatched. This CDR3 spans 15 amino acids. Germline CDR1 reads MNHNS; CDR2 reads SASEGT. CDR3 nucleotides: TGTGCCAGCAGTGGGACAGGGGTGGGCACAGATACGCAGTATTTT. This gives the protein CASSGTGVGTDTQYF.

Only a few counts were recorded for this clone. The V call is TRBV2, the J call TRBJ2-7, with TRBD2 matching 11 bases. In germline, CDR1 is SNHLY, CDR2 FYNNEI. CDR3 length equals 14 residues. Unmatched junction bases numbered 1, after V lost 4 bases and J lost 2 bases. The CDR3 spells CASSASGRTYEQYF. The CDR3 DNA reads as TGTGCCAGCAGTGCTAGCGGGAGGACCTACGAGCAGTACTTC.

The genes are TRBV12-5 and TRBJ2-2; 7 nucleotides agree with TRBD1. Germline loops: CDR1 LGHNT, CDR2 FRNRAP. The CDR3 extends over 14 amino acids. Trimming took 0 bases from V and 5 from J; bases not matched to a gene: 0. CDR3 in DNA: TGTGCTAGTGGTTTGGTACAGGGGACCGGGGAGCTGTTTTTT. It yields the protein CASGLVQGTGELFF.

The V call is TRBV4-3, the J call TRBJ1-2; TRBD1 aligns across 7 bases. Germline trimming cut 0 bases from V and 0 bases from J; bases unmatched to any gene: 1. The germline gives CDR1 LGHNA, CDR2 YSLEER. The CDR3 sequence is 15 residues long. The CDR3 DNA sequence: TGCGCCAGCAGCCAAGACGGACAGGCTAACTATGGCTACACCTTC. This gives the protein CASSQDGQANYGYTF.

As DNA, the CDR3 is TGCAGCGTAGAGTATCCGGGACAGGGGTATGGCTACACCTTC. It is translated as CSVEYPGQGYGYTF. The chain combines TRBV29-1 with TRBJ1-2; TRBD1 agrees at 10 bases. The CDR3 runs 14 residues. Germline trimming cut 6 bases from V and 5 bases from J; bases unmatched to any gene: 9. Germline V gene data show CDR1 as SQVTM and CDR2 as ANQGSEA.

V usage is TRBV19 and J usage is TRBJ1-2; no definite D call. From germline, CDR1 is LNHDA and CDR2 SQIVND (reference sequence). V was trimmed by 6 bases and J by 1 base, leaving 9 bases between them. CDR3 length: 13 amino acids. CDR3 nucleotide sequence: TGTGCCAGTAGCCAGACGGTTAACTATGGCTACACCTTC. As protein: CASSQTVNYGYTF.

The rearrangement joins TRBV9 to TRBJ1-4; D is possibly TRBD1 (5 bases). The CDR3 loop spans 15 amino acids. The V gene's germline CDR1 is SGDLS and CDR2 YYNGEE. Between the trimmed V and J ends, which lost 4 bases and 5 bases, there was a span of 15 bases. The CDR3 bases are TGTGCCAGCAGCCTACTTGAAGGGGCCAATGAAAAACTGTTTTTT. This sequence encodes CASSLLEGANEKLFF.

V usage is TRBV5-6 and J usage is TRBJ1-2; 9 nucleotides agree with TRBD1. The germline V gene encodes CDR1 SGHDT and CDR2 YYEEEE. CDR3 length equals 14 residues. V lost 3 bases, J lost 1 base, and 1 base stayed unmatched. The CDR3 region has the DNA TGTGCCAGCAGCTCGGACAGGGGTAACTATGGCTACACCTTC. It yields the protein CASSSDRGNYGYTF.

This rearrangement joins TRBV10-2 to TRBJ2-7; no reliable D call. Looked up from germline, CDR1 is WSHSY and CDR2 is SAAADI. Deletions cut 0 bases from V and 4 bases from J, with 1 base between. This CDR3 is built from 11 residues. CDR3 DNA sequence: TGCGCCAGCAGTGAGTCTTACGAGCAGTACTTC. It is translated as CASSESYEQYF.

The CDR3 DNA reads as TGCGCCAGCAGCCAAGATGACCTAGCGGGGGTCTCTGGGGCCAACGTCCTGACTTTC. It encodes CASSQDDLAGVSGANVLTF. The rearrangement links TRBV4-1 to TRBJ2-6, with 10 bases aligning to TRBD2. V gave up 0 bases and J gave up 0 bases; unmatched junction bases: 5. CDR1 is MGHRA, CDR2 YSYEKL, per germline. The CDR3 sequence is 19 residues long.

The V gene is TRBV4-3, the J gene TRBJ1-1; 7 bases agree with TRBD1. The CDR3 is 16 residues long. Germline CDR1 and CDR2: LGHNA and YSLEER. Unmatched junction bases numbered 11, after V lost 4 bases and J lost 3 bases. The CDR3 bases are TGCGCCAGCAGCCGCCAAGGGGGCAATTTTTACACTGAAGCTTTCTTT. Amino acids: CASSRQGGNFYTEAFF.

The chain joins TRBV7-2 to TRBJ1-2; a weak D match, TRBD1 (6 bases). CDR1 is SGHTA and CDR2 is FQGNSA in the germline V gene. The length of the CDR3 is 13 residues. V lost 6 bases to trimming and J lost 4 bases, with 12 bases between them. The DNA of the CDR3 is TGTGCCAGCAGGTTGACAGGTCGCTATGGCTACACCTTC. Translated, it gives CASRLTGRYGYTF.

The chain uses TRBV7-9 and TRBJ1-5; a weak D match, TRBD1 (5 bases). V lost 5 bases to trimming and J lost 3 bases, with 14 bases between them. Germline V gives CDR1 SEHNR, CDR2 FQNEAQ (reference sequence). The CDR3 has 15 residues. The CDR3 sequence: CASSAPGGVNQPQHF. CDR3 bases: TGTGCCAGCAGCGCCCCCGGAGGGGTCAATCAGCCCCAGCATTTT. Variable domain in full (rest from reference TRBV7-9 and TRBJ1-5): DTGVSQNPRHKITKRGQNVTFRCDPISEHNRLYWYRQTLGQGPEFLTYFQNEAQLEKSRLLSDRFSAERPKGSFSTLEIQRTEQGDSAMYLCASSAPGGVNQPQHFGDGTRLSIL.

The DNA of the CDR3 is TGTGCCAGCTCACCACCCGGAGGACTCTACAATGAGCAGTTCTTC. This codes for CASSPPGGLYNEQFF. This sequence joins TRBV18 and TRBJ2-1; D perhaps matches TRBD2 (5 bases). In germline, CDR1 is KGHSH, CDR2 LQKENI. Trimming stripped 0 bases from V and 3 bases from J, with 9 bases between. The CDR3 totals 15 residues.

The chain joins TRBV19 to TRBJ1-5; D might be TRBD1 (6 bases). This CDR3 has 15 residues. The germline V gene encodes CDR1 LNHDA and CDR2 SQIVND (reference sequence). Between the trimmed V and J ends, which lost 8 bases and 5 bases, there was a span of 19 bases. CDR3 sequence (DNA): TGTGCCAGTGGTCCGCAGGGAGGGGGGTATCAGCCCCAGCATTTT. Protein sequence: CASGPQGGGYQPQHF.

V and J are TRBV10-3 and TRBJ1-5; TRBD1 matches at 12 bases. V lost 0 bases to trimming and J lost 7 bases; unmatched junction nucleotides: 7. The V gene's germline CDR1 is ENHRY and CDR2 SYGVKD. CDR3 length: 17 amino acids. In DNA, the CDR3 is TGTGCCATCAGTGAGTCGACCGGGACAGGGGGCCGGCAGCCCCAGCATTTT. Residues: CAISESTGTGGRQPQHF.

The chain joins TRBV6-5 to TRBJ1-3; the D is unclear. V was shortened by 2 bases and J by 0 bases, with 11 bases between the two germline ends. This CDR3 is 16 amino acids long. The germline V gene has CDR1 MNHEY and CDR2 SVGAGI. The CDR3 here is CASSYVGGSSGNTIYF. For the CDR3, the DNA is TGTGCCAGCAGTTACGTGGGCGGAAGCTCTGGAAACACCATATATTTT.